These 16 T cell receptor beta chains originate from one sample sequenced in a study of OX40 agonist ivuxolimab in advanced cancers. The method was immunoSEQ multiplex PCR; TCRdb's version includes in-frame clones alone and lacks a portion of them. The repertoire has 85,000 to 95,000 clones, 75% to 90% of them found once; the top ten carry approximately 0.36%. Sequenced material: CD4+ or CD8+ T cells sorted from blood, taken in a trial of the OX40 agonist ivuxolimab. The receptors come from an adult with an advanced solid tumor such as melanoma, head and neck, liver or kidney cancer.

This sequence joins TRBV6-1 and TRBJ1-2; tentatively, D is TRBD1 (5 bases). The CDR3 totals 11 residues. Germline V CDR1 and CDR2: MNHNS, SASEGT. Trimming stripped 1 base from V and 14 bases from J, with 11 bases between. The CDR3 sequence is CASSEDGRGTF. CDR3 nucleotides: TGTGCCAGCAGTGAAGACGGCCGGGGGACCTTC.

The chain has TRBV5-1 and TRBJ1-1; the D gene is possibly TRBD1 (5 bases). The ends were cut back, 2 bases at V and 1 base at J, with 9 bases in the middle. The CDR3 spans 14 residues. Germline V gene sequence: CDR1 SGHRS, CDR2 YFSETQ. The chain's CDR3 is CASSLVRENTEAFF. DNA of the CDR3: TGCGCCAGCAGCTTAGTCAGGGAGAACACTGAAGCTTTCTTT.

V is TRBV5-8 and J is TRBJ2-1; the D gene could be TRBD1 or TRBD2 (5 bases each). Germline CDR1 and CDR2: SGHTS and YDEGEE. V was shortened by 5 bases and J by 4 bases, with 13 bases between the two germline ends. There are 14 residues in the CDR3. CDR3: CASSWGSGYNEQFF. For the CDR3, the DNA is TGTGCCAGCAGTTGGGGGTCGGGGTACAATGAGCAGTTCTTC.

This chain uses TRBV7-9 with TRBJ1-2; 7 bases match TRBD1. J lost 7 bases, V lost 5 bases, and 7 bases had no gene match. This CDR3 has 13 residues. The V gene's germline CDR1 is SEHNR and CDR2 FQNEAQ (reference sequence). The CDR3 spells CASSPTGAGGYTF. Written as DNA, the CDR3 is TGTGCCAGCAGCCCTACAGGGGCTGGTGGCTACACCTTC.

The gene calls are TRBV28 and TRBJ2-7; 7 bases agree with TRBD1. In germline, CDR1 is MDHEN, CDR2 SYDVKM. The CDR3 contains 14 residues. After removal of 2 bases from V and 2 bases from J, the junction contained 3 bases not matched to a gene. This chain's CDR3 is CASSLRGPTYEQYF. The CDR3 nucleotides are TGTGCCAGCAGTTTAAGGGGGCCAACCTACGAGCAGTACTTC. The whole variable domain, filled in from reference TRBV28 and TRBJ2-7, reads DVKVTQSSRYLVKRTGEKVFLECVQDMDHENMFWYRQDPGLGLRLIYFSYDVKMKEKGDIPEGYSVSREKKERFSLILESASTNQTSMYLCASSLRGPTYEQYFGPGTRLTVT.

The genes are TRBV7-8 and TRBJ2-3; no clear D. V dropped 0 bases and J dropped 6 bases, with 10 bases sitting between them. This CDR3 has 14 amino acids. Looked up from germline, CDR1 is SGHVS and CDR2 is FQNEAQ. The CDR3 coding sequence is TGTGCCAGCAGCTTAGCGACTTCCCGGGATACGCAGTATTTT. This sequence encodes CASSLATSRDTQYF.

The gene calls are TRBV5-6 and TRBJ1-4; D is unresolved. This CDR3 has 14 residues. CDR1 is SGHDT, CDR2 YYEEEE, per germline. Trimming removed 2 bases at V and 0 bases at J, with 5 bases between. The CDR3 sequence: CASSFWATNEKLFF. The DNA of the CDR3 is TGTGCCAGCAGCTTCTGGGCAACTAATGAAAAACTGTTTTTT.

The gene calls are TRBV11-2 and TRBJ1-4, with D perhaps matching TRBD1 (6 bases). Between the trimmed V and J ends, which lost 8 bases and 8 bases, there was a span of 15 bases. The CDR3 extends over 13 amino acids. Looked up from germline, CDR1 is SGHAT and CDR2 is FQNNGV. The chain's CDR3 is CASRRGALEKLFF. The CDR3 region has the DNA TGTGCCAGCCGCCGGGGGGCATTGGAAAAACTGTTTTTT.

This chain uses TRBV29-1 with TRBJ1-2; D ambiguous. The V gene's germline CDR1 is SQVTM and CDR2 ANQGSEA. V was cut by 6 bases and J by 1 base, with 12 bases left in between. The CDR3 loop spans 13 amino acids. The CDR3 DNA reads TGCAGCGTCGTCGAAAGCTTTAACTATGGCTACACCTTC. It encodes CSVVESFNYGYTF. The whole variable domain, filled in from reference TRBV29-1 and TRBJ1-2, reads SAVISQKPSRDICQRGTSLTIQCQVDSQVTMMFWYRQQPGQSLTLIATANQGSEATYESGFVIDKFPISRPNLTFSTLTVSNMSPEDSSIYLCSVVESFNYGYTFGSGTRLTVV.

The CDR3 sequence: CASSGGHLRGYTF. The CDR3 bases are TGTGCCAGCAGCGGGGGACACCTAAGGGGCTACACCTTC. V and J are TRBV9 and TRBJ1-2, with D possibly TRBD1 on 6 matching bases. This CDR3 is 13 amino acids long. Per the germline V gene, CDR1 is SGDLS and CDR2 is YYNGEE. Trimming left V 3 bases short and J 8 bases short, with 14 bases between.

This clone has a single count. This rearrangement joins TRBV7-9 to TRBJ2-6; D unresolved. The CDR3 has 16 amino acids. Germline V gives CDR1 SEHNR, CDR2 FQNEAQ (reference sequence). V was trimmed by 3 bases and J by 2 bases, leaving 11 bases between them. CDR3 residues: CASSFGIDTGANVLTF. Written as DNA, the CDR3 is TGTGCCAGCAGCTTTGGGATCGATACTGGGGCCAACGTCCTGACTTTC.

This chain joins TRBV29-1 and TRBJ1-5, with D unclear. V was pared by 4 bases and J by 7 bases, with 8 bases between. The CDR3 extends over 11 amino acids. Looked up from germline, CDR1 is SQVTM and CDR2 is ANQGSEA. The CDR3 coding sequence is TGCAGCGTTGGGCAGACCCAGCCCCAGCATTTT. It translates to CSVGQTQPQHF. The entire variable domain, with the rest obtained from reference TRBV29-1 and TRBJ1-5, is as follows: SAVISQKPSRDICQRGTSLTIQCQVDSQVTMMFWYRQQPGQSLTLIATANQGSEATYESGFVIDKFPISRPNLTFSTLTVSNMSPEDSSIYLCSVGQTQPQHFGDGTRLSIL.

The DNA for the CDR3 is TGTGCCAGCAGTGACTTAGCGGGAGGGCCCGGGGAGCTGTTTTTT. Residues: CASSDLAGGPGELFF. The chain links TRBV6-1 to TRBJ2-2, with TRBD2 identical over 11 bases. Germline trimming cut 3 bases from V and 6 bases from J; bases unmatched to any gene: 3. Germline CDR1 reads MNHNS; CDR2 reads SASEGT. The CDR3 loop spans 15 amino acids.

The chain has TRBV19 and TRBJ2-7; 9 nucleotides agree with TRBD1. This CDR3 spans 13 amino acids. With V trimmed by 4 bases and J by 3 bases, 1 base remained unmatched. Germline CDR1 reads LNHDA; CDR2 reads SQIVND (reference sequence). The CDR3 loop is CASSTGQGYEQYF. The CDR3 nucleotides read TGTGCCAGTAGTACGGGACAGGGCTACGAGCAGTACTTC. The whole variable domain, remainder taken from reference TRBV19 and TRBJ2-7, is DGGITQSPKYLFRKEGQNVTLSCEQNLNHDAMYWYRQDPGQGLRLIYYSQIVNDFQKGDIAEGYSVSREKKESFPLTVTSAQKNPTAFYLCASSTGQGYEQYFGPGTRLTVT.

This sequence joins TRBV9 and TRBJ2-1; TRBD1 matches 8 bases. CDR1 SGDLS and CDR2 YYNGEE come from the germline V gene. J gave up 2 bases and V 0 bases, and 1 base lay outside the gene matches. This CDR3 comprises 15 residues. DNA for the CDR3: TGTGCCAGCAGCGTAGCAGGGGGCACCTACAATGAGCAGTTCTTC. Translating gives CASSVAGGTYNEQFF.

CDR3 DNA: TGTGCCAGCAGCTCGCGTGGCGGTGACAACTATGGCTACACCTTC. Its translation is CASSSRGGDNYGYTF. The rearrangement links TRBV5-4 to TRBJ1-2, with D unresolved. Per the germline V gene, CDR1 is SGHNT and CDR2 is YYREEE (reference sequence). The V end lost 3 bases, the J end lost 2 bases, and 14 bases lay between the germline ends. The CDR3 covers 15 residues.